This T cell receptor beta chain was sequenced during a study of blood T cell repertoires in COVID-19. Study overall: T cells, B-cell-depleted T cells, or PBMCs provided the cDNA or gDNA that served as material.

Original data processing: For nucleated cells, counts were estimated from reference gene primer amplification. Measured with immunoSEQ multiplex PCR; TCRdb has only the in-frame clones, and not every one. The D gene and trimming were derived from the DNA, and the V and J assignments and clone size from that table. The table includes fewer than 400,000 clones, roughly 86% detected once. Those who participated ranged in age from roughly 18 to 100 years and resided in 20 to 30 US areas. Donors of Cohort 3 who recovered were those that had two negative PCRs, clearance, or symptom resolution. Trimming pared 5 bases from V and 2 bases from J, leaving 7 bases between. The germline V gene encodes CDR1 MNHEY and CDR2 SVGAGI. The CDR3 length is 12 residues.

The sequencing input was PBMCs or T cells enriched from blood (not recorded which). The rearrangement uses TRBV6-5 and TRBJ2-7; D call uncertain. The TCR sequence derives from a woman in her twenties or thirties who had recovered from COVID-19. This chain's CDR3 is CASSRGTYEQYF. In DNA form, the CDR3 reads TGTGCCAGCAGTAGAGGAACCTACGAGCAGTACTTC.